One and the same sample provided the 13 T cell receptor beta chains below, sequenced in a study of neoadjuvant anti-PD-1 for oral cavity cancer. Assay used: immunoSEQ multiplex PCR; TCRdb lists only in-frame clones, some missing. This table has 68,000 or so clones, 85% appearing once. Time point noted: after neoadjuvant nivolumab, at surgical resection. Source: PBMCs, taken after nivolumab (anti-PD-1) treatment. The receptors stem from a person between 40 and 79 years old with oral cavity squamous cell carcinoma.

J is TRBJ2-7 and V is TRBV27; D tentatively reads TRBD1 or TRBD2 (6 bases each). The CDR3 spans 15 residues. V lost 8 bases and J 0 bases, leaving 17 bases between the germline ends. The germline V gene has CDR1 MNHEY and CDR2 SMNVEV (reference sequence). The CDR3 loop reads CASALQGGYSYEQYF. In nucleotides, the CDR3 is TGTGCCAGCGCCTTACAGGGAGGTTACTCCTACGAGCAGTACTTC.

The chain combines TRBV5-1 with TRBJ1-4, with TRBD1 matching 7 bases. V trimming: 4 bases; J trimming: 0 bases; junction bases outside the gene matches: 6. CDR1 and CDR2 from the germline V gene are SGHRS and YFSETQ. The CDR3 sequence is 16 residues long. The CDR3 spells CASSQNQGATNEKLFF. The DNA for the CDR3 is TGCGCCAGCAGCCAAAACCAGGGGGCAACTAATGAAAAACTGTTTTTT.

This chain uses TRBV10-2 with TRBJ2-1, with D uncertain. Germline V gene lookup returns CDR1 WSHSY and CDR2 SAAADI. The CDR3 contains 12 residues. The germline V and J ends were trimmed by 7 bases and 5 bases, with 9 bases remaining between them. CDR3 protein: CASTHTNNEQFF. The CDR3 DNA reads as TGCGCCAGCACGCACACGAACAATGAGCAGTTCTTC.

The V call is TRBV5-1, the J call TRBJ1-4, with 8 bases identical to TRBD1. V shed 0 bases, J shed 5 bases, and the junction held 9 bases outside the gene matches. Per the germline V gene, CDR1 is SGHRS and CDR2 is YFSETQ. The CDR3 sequence is 17 residues long. Here the CDR3 DNA reads TGCGCCAGCAGCTTGGGGGACAGGCCGGCTAACAATGAAAAACTGTTTTTT. Amino acid sequence: CASSLGDRPANNEKLFF.

This clone came up once. V is TRBV28 and J is TRBJ1-1, with D tentatively TRBD1 (5 bases). The V gene lost 6 bases and the J gene lost 2 bases, with 13 bases spanning the gap. This CDR3 comprises 14 residues. Germline CDR1 reads MDHEN; CDR2 reads SYDVKM. CDR3 residues: CASRGGESNTEAFF. CDR3 nucleotides: TGTGCCAGCAGGGGGGGGGAGAGCAACACTGAAGCTTTCTTT. Based on the CDR3 plus reference TRBV28 and TRBJ1-1, the full variable domain is DVKVTQSSRYLVKRTGEKVFLECVQDMDHENMFWYRQDPGLGLRLIYFSYDVKMKEKGDIPEGYSVSREKKERFSLILESASTNQTSMYLCASRGGESNTEAFFGQGTRLTVV.

The rearrangement uses TRBV6-5 and TRBJ1-1; D is unresolved. This CDR3 is 16 amino acids long. V lost 0 bases to trimming and J lost 2 bases, with 13 bases between them. CDR1 and CDR2 from the germline V gene are MNHEY and SVGAGI. The CDR3 spells CASSYSSGRFNTEAFF. The CDR3 DNA sequence: TGTGCCAGCAGTTACTCGAGTGGCAGATTCAACACTGAAGCTTTCTTT.

The chain uses TRBV6-1 and TRBJ2-7, with 12 bases identical to TRBD1. The CDR3 is made up of 14 amino acids. J lost 6 bases, V lost 4 bases, and 4 bases had no gene match. The germline CDR1 and CDR2 sequences are MNHNS and SASEGT. CDR3: CASSGDRGLGEQYF. For the CDR3, the DNA is TGTGCCAGCAGTGGGGACAGGGGGCTAGGCGAGCAGTACTTC.

The genes are TRBV7-9 and TRBJ2-1; TRBD2 is a possible D gene (6 bases). The germline V gene has CDR1 SEHNR and CDR2 FQNEAQ (reference sequence). V dropped 2 bases and J dropped 6 bases, with 14 bases sitting between them. CDR3 length: 15 amino acids. CDR3 coding DNA: TGTGCCAGCAGCTTAATGGGAGGCGCTACCAATGAGCAGTTCTTC. Encoded protein: CASSLMGGATNEQFF.

The chain is built from TRBV5-1 and TRBJ2-1, with 10 bases identical to TRBD2. V gave up 4 bases and J gave up 6 bases; unmatched junction bases: 13. Germline lookup yields CDR1 SGHRS and CDR2 YFSETQ. CDR3 length: 17 residues. The CDR3 spells CASSAEKPGLATNEQFF. The DNA of the CDR3 is TGCGCCAGCAGCGCCGAAAAGCCGGGACTAGCGACCAATGAGCAGTTCTTC.

V is TRBV11-3 and J is TRBJ2-3, with 9 bases lining up with TRBD1. There are 17 residues in the CDR3. The J segment lost 6 bases and the V segment lost 5 bases, leaving 15 bases of the junction unmatched. CDR1 SGHNT and CDR2 YENEEA come from the germline V gene. CDR3 region: CASSPGLGQGPHDTQYF. The CDR3 coding sequence is TGTGCCAGCAGCCCAGGGCTCGGACAGGGGCCGCACGATACGCAGTATTTT.

V gene TRBV30 combines with J gene TRBJ1-3; 11 bases are shared with TRBD1. The CDR3 runs to 14 residues. Germline CDR1 is GTSNPN and CDR2 is SVGIG (reference sequence). V shed 5 bases, J shed 4 bases, and the junction held 4 bases outside the gene matches. CDR3 residues: CAWGQGATGNTIYF. CDR3 in DNA: TGTGCCTGGGGACAGGGGGCGACGGGAAACACCATATATTTT.

This chain connects TRBV6-1 to TRBJ2-1; maybe TRBD1 (6 bases). Trimming took 10 bases from V and 7 from J, leaving 20 bases between them. The germline V gene has CDR1 MNHNS and CDR2 SASEGT. CDR3 length: 14 residues. The CDR3 loop is CATSTGTTVNEQFF. CDR3 nucleotide sequence: TGTGCCACCAGCACCGGGACAACAGTGAATGAGCAGTTCTTC.

The chain joins TRBV2 to TRBJ1-1; 9 bases map to TRBD1. The CDR3 is 14 amino acids. The V gene's germline CDR1 is SNHLY and CDR2 FYNNEI. V gave up 6 bases and J gave up 5 bases; unmatched junction bases: 7. CDR3 sequence: CASRPQGARTEAFF. The CDR3 nucleotides read TGTGCCAGCAGACCACAGGGGGCAAGGACTGAAGCTTTCTTT.